Shown below are 20 T cell receptor beta chains from a single sample sequenced in a study of shared clonotypes between healthy human individuals. The assay was immunoSEQ multiplex PCR, and TCRdb's table has in-frame clones only and misses some. The sample carries around 1.5 million clones, about 98% recorded once. Sequencing input: naive CD4+ T cells sorted from blood. Subset reported: CD45RA+ positively selected. Source of these receptors: a man aged 25-45 years in good health.

The CDR3 DNA reads as TGTGCCACTAGGGACGGGAAGGTCCAGCATTTT. Translation: CATRDGKVQHF. This chain uses TRBV19 with TRBJ1-5; TRBD1 might be the D (5 bases). CDR3 size: 11 residues. Trimming took off 10 bases at V and 12 bases at J, with 16 bases between the two ends. Germline CDR1 is LNHDA and CDR2 is SQIVND (reference sequence).

The genes are TRBV5-1 and TRBJ2-5; no firm D call. This CDR3 has 14 amino acids. Trimming took 1 base from V and 1 from J, leaving 8 bases between them. The V gene's germline CDR1 is SGHRS and CDR2 YFSETQ. The CDR3 DNA sequence: TGCGCCAGCAGCTTGTCTCACAGCCAAGAGACCCAGTACTTC. It encodes CASSLSHSQETQYF.

The chain employs TRBV2 and TRBJ2-7; D call uncertain. This CDR3 spans 13 amino acids. Trimming removed 5 bases from V and 1 base from J, with 9 bases in between. Germline V CDR1 and CDR2: SNHLY, FYNNEI. The CDR3 nucleotides read TGTGCCAGCAGTCATCCGGGTTCCTACGAGCAGTACTTC. Its translation is CASSHPGSYEQYF.

Note on this clone: The same CDR3 also results from other DNA sequences found in this sample. The V gene is TRBV7-9, the J gene TRBJ2-1; TRBD2 aligns across 9 bases. V gave up 4 bases and J gave up 3 bases; unmatched junction bases: 4. The CDR3 is 15 amino acids. CDR1 and CDR2 from the germline V gene are SEHNR and FQNEAQ (reference sequence). CDR3 bases: TGTGCCAGCAGCTCCGGGACTAGCAGCTACAATGAGCAGTTCTTC. Translated, it gives CASSSGTSSYNEQFF.

Comments on this clone: This same CDR3 is encoded by further DNA sequences in the sample. The chain carries TRBV2 and TRBJ2-1; 8 bases are shared with TRBD1. The CDR3 length is 15 residues. Germline CDR1 and CDR2: SNHLY and FYNNEI. Trimming at V came to 5 bases and at J to 4 bases, leaving 7 bases not matched to a gene. CDR3 nucleotide sequence: TGTGCCAGCAGTACCAGGGGGCTTGCATACAATGAGCAGTTCTTC. Protein sequence: CASSTRGLAYNEQFF.

The V gene is TRBV19, the J gene TRBJ2-1, with 12 bases lining up with TRBD2. Germline V CDR1 and CDR2: LNHDA, SQIVND (reference sequence). The V gene end was trimmed by 4 bases and the J gene end by 8 bases; junction bases not matched to a gene: 3. CDR3 length: 14 residues. The CDR3 nucleotides read TGTGCCAGTAGTACTAGCGGGAGGGCCTATGAGCAGTTCTTC. The encoded protein is CASSTSGRAYEQFF.

The V call is TRBV20-1, the J call TRBJ1-2, with D hard to call. Germline-derived CDR1 and CDR2 are DFQATT and SNEGSKA (reference sequence). The CDR3 loop spans 11 amino acids. With 4 bases removed from V and 7 bases from J, the gap between germline ends came to 10 bases. Written as DNA, the CDR3 is TGCAGTGCTATGGATAAGATTGGCTACACCTTC. This gives the protein CSAMDKIGYTF.

The chain links TRBV7-2 to TRBJ2-3, with 10 bases lining up with TRBD2. CDR3 length equals 16 residues. Germline lookup yields CDR1 SGHTA and CDR2 FQGNSA. J lost 0 bases, V lost 5 bases, and 5 bases had no gene match. CDR3 region: CASSRKTSGSTDTQYF. CDR3 DNA sequence: TGTGCCAGCAGCCGCAAGACTAGCGGGAGCACAGATACGCAGTATTTT.

This clone occurred once. The chain couples TRBV6-5 to TRBJ2-1, with D perhaps TRBD2 (6 bases). The V end lost 2 bases, the J end lost 3 bases, and 11 bases lay between the germline ends. CDR3 length: 15 residues. From germline, CDR1 is MNHEY and CDR2 SVGAGI. As DNA, the CDR3 is TGTGCCAGCAGTTACGGCGGGAAGATCTACAATGAGCAGTTCTTC. Translation gives CASSYGGKIYNEQFF.

The V and J genes are TRBV7-2 and TRBJ1-1, with 10 bases that match TRBD1. After removal of 5 bases from V and 5 bases from J, the junction contained 5 bases not matched to a gene. The CDR3 covers 14 residues. The germline V gene encodes CDR1 SGHTA and CDR2 FQGNSA. CDR3 DNA: TGTGCCAGCAGCGTCGGGACAGGGGTAACTGAAGCTTTCTTT. Residues: CASSVGTGVTEAFF.

This chain joins TRBV10-3 and TRBJ1-1; 8 bases are shared with TRBD1. The trim removed 2 bases at V and 14 bases at J, leaving 7 bases unmatched. The V gene's germline CDR1 is ENHRY and CDR2 SYGVKD. The CDR3 runs to 12 residues. The CDR3 DNA is TGTGCCATCAGTGAGGTTAGGACAGGGTCGTTCTTT. Translating it yields CAISEVRTGSFF.

V and J are TRBV7-2 and TRBJ2-5; D is perhaps TRBD2 (5 bases). Germline CDR1 and CDR2: SGHTA and FQGNSA. The V gene lost 0 bases and the J gene lost 7 bases, with 12 bases spanning the gap. The CDR3 sequence is 14 residues long. DNA of the CDR3: TGTGCCAGCAGCTTAGCGCAGCTAGCAGGGACCCAGTACTTC. Protein: CASSLAQLAGTQYF.

The CDR3 region has the DNA TGTGCCAGCAGTTACCTTAGCGGGAGCTCCTACGAGCAGTACTTC. Translated: CASSYLSGSSYEQYF. The chain couples TRBV6-5 to TRBJ2-7; 9 bases line up with TRBD2. This CDR3 is built from 15 residues. Germline CDR1 is MNHEY and CDR2 is SVGAGI. V was pared by 2 bases and J by 0 bases, with 2 bases of the junction left unmatched.

The gene calls are TRBV5-5 and TRBJ2-1; TRBD2 matches at 10 bases. This CDR3 is 20 amino acids long. The V gene's germline CDR1 is SGHKS and CDR2 YYEKEE (reference sequence). V lost 4 bases, J lost 6 bases, and 22 bases stayed unmatched. The CDR3 nucleotides are TGTGCCAGCAGCCTGCGGAGTGCTAGCGGGAGACCCAGTGAGGGCAATGAGCAGTTCTTC. Translation gives CASSLRSASGRPSEGNEQFF.

The V call is TRBV5-4, the J call TRBJ2-2; D remains unclear. This CDR3 has 12 amino acids. Germline-derived CDR1 and CDR2 are SGHNT and YYREEE (reference sequence). V gave up 2 bases and J gave up 6 bases, with 5 bases separating them. CDR3 DNA: TGTGCCAGCAGCTTCCCGGCCGGGGAGCTGTTTTTT. Translated, it gives CASSFPAGELFF.

The chain uses TRBV18 and TRBJ1-5; the match to TRBD1 covers 9 bases. This CDR3 has 15 amino acids. V lost 3 bases and J lost 9; bases outside the gene matches: 9. Germline values: CDR1 KGHSH, CDR2 LQKENI. The CDR3 bases are TGTGCCAGCTCACCGGGGACAGGGAGTGTGAGGCCCCAGCATTTT. Translation gives CASSPGTGSVRPQHF.

Concerning this clone: The same CDR3 can be traced to other DNA sequences in this sample. The chain uses TRBV18 and TRBJ2-7; perhaps TRBD2 as D (5 bases). The length of the CDR3 is 12 residues. The germline V gene encodes CDR1 KGHSH and CDR2 LQKENI. The germline V and J ends were trimmed by 3 bases and 6 bases, with 9 bases remaining between them. The CDR3, as DNA: TGTGCCAGCTCACCTAGCGAGGGCGAGCAGTACTTC. This codes for CASSPSEGEQYF.

J is TRBJ1-2 and V is TRBV28, with 10 bases fitting TRBD1. The V segment lost 5 bases and the J segment 7 bases; nucleotides outside the gene matches: 7. The V gene's germline CDR1 is MDHEN and CDR2 SYDVKM. CDR3 length: 14 amino acids. In nucleotides, the CDR3 is TGTGCCAGCAGTCCGGGACAGGGGTTGGGTGGCTACACCTTC. The encoded protein is CASSPGQGLGGYTF.

Worth noting for this clone: Other DNA sequences in the sample encode the same CDR3. This chain joins TRBV5-1 and TRBJ2-5, with TRBD1 matching 8 bases. Trimming removed 1 base from V and 1 base from J; junction bases left unmatched: 0. Looked up from germline, CDR1 is SGHRS and CDR2 is YFSETQ. CDR3 size: 14 residues. CDR3 sequence (DNA): TGCGCCAGCAGCTTGACAGGGGGCCAAGAGACCCAGTACTTC. Its translation is CASSLTGGQETQYF.

This chain connects TRBV5-1 to TRBJ2-5; 7 bases are a match to TRBD1. CDR1 SGHRS and CDR2 YFSETQ come from the germline V gene. The V segment lost 4 bases and the J segment 2 bases; nucleotides outside the gene matches: 5. CDR3 size: 14 residues. CDR3 region: CASSTTGVQETQYF. In DNA, the CDR3 is TGCGCCAGCAGCACAACAGGGGTTCAAGAGACCCAGTACTTC.